This passage covers 23 T cell receptor beta chains from one sample sequenced in a study of blood T cell repertoires in COVID-19. Assay: immunoSEQ multiplex PCR; the TCRdb copy retains only in-frame clones and omits some. The sample yields under 120,000 clones, 80% to 90% seen once. Material for sequencing was peripheral blood. The receptors shown here come from a human donor in a cohort sampled during active COVID-19.

The rearrangement links TRBV2 to TRBJ1-5; the match to TRBD1 covers 9 bases. J was trimmed by 1 base and V by 8 bases; bases with no gene match: 6. CDR3 length: 15 residues. In germline, CDR1 is SNHLY, CDR2 FYNNEI. DNA for the CDR3: TGTGCCAGCGGGGGACAGGGTGGGAGCAATCAGCCCCAGCATTTT. Encoded protein: CASGGQGGSNQPQHF.

The gene calls are TRBV7-8 and TRBJ1-1, with 9 bases identical to TRBD1. The germline gives CDR1 SGHVS, CDR2 FQNEAQ. V lost 5 bases, J lost 2 bases, and 6 bases stayed unmatched. The CDR3 consists of 15 residues. CDR3 in amino acids: CASSRMGQGNTEAFF. CDR3 DNA: TGTGCCAGCAGCAGGATGGGACAGGGAAACACTGAAGCTTTCTTT.

This clone occurred once. This chain uses TRBV28 with TRBJ1-6; TRBD1 matches 8 bases. Germline values: CDR1 MDHEN, CDR2 SYDVKM. Germline trimming cut 6 bases from V and 8 bases from J; bases unmatched to any gene: 6. This CDR3 is 14 amino acids long. CDR3 loop: CASSPQDRDSPLHF. CDR3 DNA: TGTGCCAGCAGCCCCCAGGACAGGGATTCACCCCTCCACTTT.

This sequence joins TRBV28 and TRBJ1-5; weak D call: TRBD1 (6 bases). Germline V gives CDR1 MDHEN, CDR2 SYDVKM. This CDR3 spans 17 amino acids. V lost 5 bases and J 0 bases, leaving 17 bases between the germline ends. Written as DNA, the CDR3 is TGTGCCAGCAGTACAGTGAGGGGGACATATAGCAATCAGCCCCAGCATTTT. Residues: CASSTVRGTYSNQPQHF.

CDR3 sequence reads: CASSQVSSGGVGTQYF. CDR3 nucleotide sequence: TGCGCCAGCAGCCAAGTTTCTAGCGGGGGTGTTGGGACCCAGTACTTC. The gene calls are TRBV4-1 and TRBJ2-5, with TRBD2 identical over 10 bases. With V trimmed by 1 base and J by 7 bases, 9 bases remained unmatched. This CDR3 has 16 residues. Germline CDR1 is MGHRA and CDR2 is YSYEKL.

The chain links TRBV5-1 to TRBJ2-1; TRBD2 is a possible D gene (5 bases). Between the trimmed V and J ends, which lost 4 bases and 0 bases, there was a span of 17 bases. The CDR3 runs to 17 residues. Germline CDR1 and CDR2: SGHRS and YFSETQ. The CDR3 region is CASSPLTAGASYNEQFF. The CDR3 DNA sequence: TGCGCCAGCAGCCCCCTTACTGCGGGTGCCTCCTACAATGAGCAGTTCTTC.

The rearrangement uses TRBV10-3 and TRBJ2-5; TRBD2 matches 8 bases. J was trimmed by 1 base and V by 4 bases; bases with no gene match: 5. Germline CDR1 reads ENHRY; CDR2 reads SYGVKD. The CDR3 is 15 residues long. In nucleotides, the CDR3 is TGTGCCATCAGTGCGGGGGGGGCGGGCCAAGAGACCCAGTACTTC. Translating it yields CAISAGGAGQETQYF.

The chain has TRBV18 and TRBJ1-1; 9 bases map to TRBD1. This CDR3 comprises 14 residues. The ends lost 3 bases at V and 4 bases at J; junction bases unmatched: 3. CDR1 is KGHSH, CDR2 LQKENI, per germline. In DNA form, the CDR3 reads TGTGCCAGCTCACCGGGACAGGGTGTCACTGAAGCTTTCTTT. It is translated as CASSPGQGVTEAFF.

A few counts support this clone. CDR3 residues: CASRTGTDQPQHF. Written as DNA, the CDR3 is TGCGCCAGCAGAACCGGGACAGATCAGCCCCAGCATTTT. The chain uses TRBV5-1 and TRBJ1-5, with 7 bases lining up with TRBD1. The CDR3 spans 13 residues. V was clipped by 5 bases and J by 5 bases; unmatched bases: 4. In germline, CDR1 is SGHRS, CDR2 YFSETQ.

This clone is a singleton in its sample. The chain is built from TRBV5-1 and TRBJ2-5; 8 bases are a match to TRBD2. J lost 4 bases, V lost 4 bases, and 6 bases had no gene match. CDR1 SGHRS and CDR2 YFSETQ come from the germline V gene. The CDR3 runs to 14 residues. CDR3 nucleotides: TGCGCCAGCAGCCACCCGGGGGGGAGAGAGACCCAGTACTTC. This gives the protein CASSHPGGRETQYF.

This chain's CDR3 is CAIRPSDYGYTF. The CDR3 DNA reads as TGTGCCATCAGGCCCAGCGACTATGGCTACACCTTC. This chain connects TRBV10-3 to TRBJ1-2; no reliable D call. CDR3 length: 12 residues. CDR1 is ENHRY, CDR2 SYGVKD, per germline. The V gene lost 6 bases and the J gene lost 3 bases, with 8 bases spanning the gap.

The chain carries TRBV7-9 and TRBJ2-2; TRBD2 agrees at 9 bases. After removal of 1 base from V and 5 bases from J, the junction contained 2 bases not matched to a gene. Germline V lookup: CDR1 SEHNR, CDR2 FQNEAQ (reference sequence). The CDR3 extends over 15 amino acids. Here the CDR3 DNA reads TGTGCCAGCAGCTTAGTAGCGGGGGTGACCGGGGAGCTGTTTTTT. The encoded protein is CASSLVAGVTGELFF.

This chain uses TRBV24-1 with TRBJ2-3; D gene ambiguous. In germline, CDR1 is KGHDR, CDR2 SFDVKD. With 2 bases removed from V and 7 bases from J, the gap between germline ends came to 12 bases. The CDR3 is made up of 14 amino acids. The CDR3, as DNA: TGTGCCACCAGTGATTCTTCGGTGTTGAATACGCAGTATTTT. Translated: CATSDSSVLNTQYF.

This rearrangement joins TRBV28 to TRBJ1-4; D not certain. From germline, CDR1 is MDHEN and CDR2 SYDVKM. V was shortened by 7 bases and J by 9 bases, with 21 bases between the two germline ends. This CDR3 has 15 residues. The CDR3 nucleotides are TGTGCCAGCACCCCACCCGGCCGGGAAACGAAAAAACTGTTTTTT. Residues: CASTPPGRETKKLFF. The whole variable domain, filled in from reference TRBV28 and TRBJ1-4, reads DVKVTQSSRYLVKRTGEKVFLECVQDMDHENMFWYRQDPGLGLRLIYFSYDVKMKEKGDIPEGYSVSREKKERFSLILESASTNQTSMYLCASTPPGRETKKLFFGSGTQLSVL.

This sequence joins TRBV6-2 or TRBV6-3 and TRBJ2-2, with 9 positions matching TRBD2. V dropped 5 bases and J dropped 3; count of bases not matched to a gene: 7. CDR3 length equals 16 residues. Germline V CDR1 and CDR2: MNHEY, SVGEGT. The CDR3 is CASSLETSGDTGELFF. In DNA form, the CDR3 reads TGTGCCAGCAGTCTCGAGACTAGCGGAGACACCGGGGAGCTGTTTTTT.

The rearrangement joins TRBV10-3 to TRBJ2-1; D is unclear. The germline CDR1 and CDR2 sequences are ENHRY and SYGVKD. The CDR3 length is 12 residues. The V gene lost 10 bases and the J gene lost 10 bases, with 17 bases spanning the gap. CDR3 region: CATREDSREQFF. In nucleotides, the CDR3 is TGTGCCACCAGAGAGGATTCGAGGGAGCAGTTCTTC.

The rearrangement links TRBV3-1 (or the pseudogene TRBV3-2) to TRBJ1-1, with D uncertain. The CDR3 has 13 residues. Trimming took off 0 bases at V and 10 bases at J, with 12 bases between the two ends. Per germline, CDR1 LGHDT and CDR2 YNNKEL (reference sequence). The CDR3 bases are TGTGCCAGCAGCCAAGATCGGGAGAGGAGAGCTTTCTTT. It codes for CASSQDRERRAFF.

The genes are TRBV5-4 and TRBJ2-1; 9 positions match TRBD1. The CDR3 runs to 16 residues. With V trimmed by 4 bases and J by 3 bases, 8 bases remained unmatched. In germline, CDR1 is SGHNT, CDR2 YYREEE (reference sequence). CDR3 residues: CASSLAGDRVYNEQFF. The CDR3 region has the DNA TGTGCCAGCAGCCTTGCTGGGGACAGGGTCTACAATGAGCAGTTCTTC.

The chain has TRBV20-1 and TRBJ1-2; 7 bases are shared with TRBD1. The CDR3 is 12 amino acids. Germline trimming cut 3 bases from V and 4 bases from J; bases unmatched to any gene: 2. Per the germline V gene, CDR1 is DFQATT and CDR2 is SNEGSKA (reference sequence). The CDR3 protein is CSASGDSYGYTF. The CDR3 bases are TGCAGTGCTAGTGGGGACAGCTATGGCTACACCTTC.

This clone was observed once. The chain uses TRBV2 and TRBJ1-1; 8 nucleotides line up with TRBD1. Germline V gene lookup returns CDR1 SNHLY and CDR2 FYNNEI. Trimming at V came to 5 bases and at J to 0 bases, leaving 8 bases not matched to a gene. The CDR3 runs to 16 residues. The CDR3 protein is CASSLDRAAMNTEAFF. CDR3 nucleotides: TGTGCCAGCAGTCTGGACAGGGCGGCGATGAACACTGAAGCTTTCTTT.

The chain employs TRBV5-6 and TRBJ1-1; D is unresolved. The ends were cut back, 5 bases at V and 1 base at J, with 18 bases in the middle. This CDR3 has 16 residues. In germline, CDR1 is SGHDT, CDR2 YYEEEE. CDR3 residues: CASSLPSGPKNTEAFF. In DNA form, the CDR3 reads TGTGCCAGCAGTCTTCCCTCTGGGCCCAAGAACACTGAAGCTTTCTTT.

This clone was seen only once. This sequence joins TRBV28 and TRBJ2-7; weak D call: TRBD1 (6 bases). There are 15 residues in the CDR3. Germline V lookup: CDR1 MDHEN, CDR2 SYDVKM. Trimming left V 6 bases short and J 2 bases short, with 17 bases between. The CDR3 DNA sequence: TGTGCCAGCAGATCTCCTACAGGGTCACCCTACGAGCAGTACTTC. Protein product: CASRSPTGSPYEQYF.

The rearrangement uses TRBV18 and TRBJ2-4; 10 positions match TRBD1. Per the germline V gene, CDR1 is KGHSH and CDR2 is LQKENI. The CDR3 contains 15 residues. V shed 6 bases, J shed 6 bases, and the junction held 8 bases outside the gene matches. CDR3 in amino acids: CASSPGTGAGNIQYF. CDR3 sequence (DNA): TGTGCCAGCTCCCCCGGGACAGGGGCTGGAAACATTCAGTACTTC.